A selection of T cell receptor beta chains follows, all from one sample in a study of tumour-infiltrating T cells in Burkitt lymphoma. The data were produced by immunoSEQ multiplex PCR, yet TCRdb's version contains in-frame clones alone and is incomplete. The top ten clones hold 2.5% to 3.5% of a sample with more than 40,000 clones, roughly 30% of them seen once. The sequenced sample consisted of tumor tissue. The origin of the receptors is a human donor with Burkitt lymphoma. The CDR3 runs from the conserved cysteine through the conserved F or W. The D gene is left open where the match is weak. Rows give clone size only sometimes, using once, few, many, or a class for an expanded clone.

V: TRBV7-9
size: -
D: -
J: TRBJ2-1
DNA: TGTGCCAGCAGCTTTGGGGCTTACTCCTACAATGAGCAGTTCTTC
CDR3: CASSFGAYSYNEQFF

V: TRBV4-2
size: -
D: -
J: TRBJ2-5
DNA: TGTGCCAGCAGCCAAGTCGGACTCTCAGAGACCCAGTACTTC
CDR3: CASSQVGLSETQYF

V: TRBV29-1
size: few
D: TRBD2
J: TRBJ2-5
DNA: TGCAGCGTTCAACCCAGGACTAGTTATGAAGAGACCCAGTACTTC
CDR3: CSVQPRTSYEETQYF

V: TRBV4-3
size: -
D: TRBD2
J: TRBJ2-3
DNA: TGCGCCAGCGGTCGGGGGGTCACAGATACGCAGTATTTT
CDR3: CASGRGVTDTQYF

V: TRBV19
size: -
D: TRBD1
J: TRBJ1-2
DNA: TGTGCCAGTAGTATACGGGCGGGGACAGCCCTATCTTATGGCTACACCTTC
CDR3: CASSIRAGTALSYGYTF

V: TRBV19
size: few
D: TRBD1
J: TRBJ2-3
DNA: TGTGCCAGTATAGGGGGCTTTGCAGATACGCAGTATTTT
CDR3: CASIGGFADTQYF

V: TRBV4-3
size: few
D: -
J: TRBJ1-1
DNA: TGCGCCAGCAGCCAAGAAGGTGGGGGTGAAGCTTTCTTT
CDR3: CASSQEGGGEAFF

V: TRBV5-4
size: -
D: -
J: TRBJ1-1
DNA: TGTGCCAGCAGCTTGGGGGAAAGAGGGGTCGGTGAAGCTTTCTTT
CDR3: CASSLGERGVGEAFF

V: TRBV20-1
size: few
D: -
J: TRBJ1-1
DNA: TGCAGTGCTAGAGGGGGGCTAGCTTTCTTT
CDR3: CSARGGLAFF

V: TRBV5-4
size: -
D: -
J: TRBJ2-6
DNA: TGTGCCAGCAGCTTGGAGGGGGCTGGGGCCAACGTCCTGACTTTC
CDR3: CASSLEGAGANVLTF

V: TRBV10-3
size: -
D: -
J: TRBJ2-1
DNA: TGTGCCATCAGTGAAAAAGGGTATGAGCAGTTCTTC
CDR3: CAISEKGYEQFF

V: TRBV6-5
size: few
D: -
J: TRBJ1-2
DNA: TGTGCCAGCAGTCCATATCCATCGGGTGGTTATGGCTACACCTTC
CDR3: CASSPYPSGGYGYTF

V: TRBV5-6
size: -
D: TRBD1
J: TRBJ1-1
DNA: TGTGCCAGCAGCTTGACAGGGGGCGCCGAAGCTTTCTTT
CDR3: CASSLTGGAEAFF

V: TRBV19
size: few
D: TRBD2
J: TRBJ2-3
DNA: TGTGCCAGTGGGCGGGGGGCCCTCACAGATACGCAGTATTTT
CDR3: CASGRGALTDTQYF

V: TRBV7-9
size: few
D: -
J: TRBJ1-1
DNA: TGTGCCAGCAGCTTACAGGGCCCTGAAGCTTTCTTT
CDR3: CASSLQGPEAFF

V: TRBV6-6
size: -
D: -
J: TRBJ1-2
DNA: TGTGCCAGCAGTTACTCGACCAGGGACTATGGCTACACCTTC
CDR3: CASSYSTRDYGYTF

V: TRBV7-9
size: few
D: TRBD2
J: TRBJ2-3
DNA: TGTGCCAGCAGCTTACGGCGGGGGGGCGATGGGACAGATACGCAGTATTTT
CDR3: CASSLRRGGDGTDTQYF

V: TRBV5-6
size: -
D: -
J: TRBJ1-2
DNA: TGTGCCAGCAGCTTGGGAGCTATCTATGGCTACACCTTC
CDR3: CASSLGAIYGYTF

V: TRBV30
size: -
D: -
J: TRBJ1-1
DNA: TGTGCCATAAGCGGACACCAGAACACTGAAGCTTTCTTT
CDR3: CAISGHQNTEAFF

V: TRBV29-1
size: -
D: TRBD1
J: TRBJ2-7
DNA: TGCAGCGCCGAGGGACAGTACCGGGACGAGCAGTACTTC
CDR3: CSAEGQYRDEQYF

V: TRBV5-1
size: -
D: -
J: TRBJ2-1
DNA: TGCGCCAGCAGTACCCAGAGCTCCTACAATGAGCAGTTCTTC
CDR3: CASSTQSSYNEQFF

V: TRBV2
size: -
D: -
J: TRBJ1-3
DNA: TGTGCCAGCAGTGAGGAACCCTGGGGGAACACCATATATTTT
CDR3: CASSEEPWGNTIYF

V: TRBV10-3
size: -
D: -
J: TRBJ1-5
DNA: TGTGCCACCCAAGGTGGCAATGGTCAGCCCCAGCATTTT
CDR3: CATQGGNGQPQHF

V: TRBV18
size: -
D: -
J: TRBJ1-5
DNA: TGTGCCAGCTCCTCCGCTGTGGGGGGCAATCAGCCCCAGCATTTT
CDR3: CASSSAVGGNQPQHF

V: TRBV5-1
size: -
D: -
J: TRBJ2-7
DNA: TGCGCCAGCAGCTTGGGCAGGGCCCACGAGCAGTACTTC
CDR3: CASSLGRAHEQYF

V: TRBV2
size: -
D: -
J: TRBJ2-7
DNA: TGTGCCAGCAGCTGGGGGGGGGACAGCTCCTACGAGCAGTACTTC
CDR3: CASSWGGDSSYEQYF

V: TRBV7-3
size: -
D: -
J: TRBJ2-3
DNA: TGTGCCAGCAGCCCATCGCCCCGATCGGATACGCAGTATTTT
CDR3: CASSPSPRSDTQYF

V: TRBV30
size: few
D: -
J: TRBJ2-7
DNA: TGTGCCTGGAGTGTACGTACGGTGCAGTACTTC
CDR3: CAWSVRTVQYF

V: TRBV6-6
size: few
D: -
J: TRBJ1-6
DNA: TGTGCCAGCAGTCCACCCCTCCACTTT
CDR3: CASSPPLHF

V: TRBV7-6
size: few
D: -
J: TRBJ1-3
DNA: TGTGCCAGCAGCTTAGCAGGCTCTGGAAACACCATATATTTT
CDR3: CASSLAGSGNTIYF

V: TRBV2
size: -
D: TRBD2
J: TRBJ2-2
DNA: TGTGCCAGCAGGAGGAATATCGGACTAGGGACCGGGGAGCTGTTTTTT
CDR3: CASRRNIGLGTGELFF

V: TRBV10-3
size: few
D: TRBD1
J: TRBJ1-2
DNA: TGTGCCATCCGTTTTAGAGGGGGACCGGGACAGGGGAAAGGCGACTATGGCTACACCTTC
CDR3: CAIRFRGGPGQGKGDYGYTF

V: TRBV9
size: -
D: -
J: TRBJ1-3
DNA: TGTGCCAGCGGAGACAGTAGCTCTGGAAACACCATATATTTT
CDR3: CASGDSSSGNTIYF

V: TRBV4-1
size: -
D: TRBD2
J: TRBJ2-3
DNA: TGCGCCAGCAGCCAAGATCCTTCTAGCGGGGCAGATACGCAGTATTTT
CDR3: CASSQDPSSGADTQYF

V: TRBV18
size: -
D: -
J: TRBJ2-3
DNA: TGTGCCAGCTCACCCGGCGGAGGAAGCACAGATACGCAGTATTTT
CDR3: CASSPGGGSTDTQYF